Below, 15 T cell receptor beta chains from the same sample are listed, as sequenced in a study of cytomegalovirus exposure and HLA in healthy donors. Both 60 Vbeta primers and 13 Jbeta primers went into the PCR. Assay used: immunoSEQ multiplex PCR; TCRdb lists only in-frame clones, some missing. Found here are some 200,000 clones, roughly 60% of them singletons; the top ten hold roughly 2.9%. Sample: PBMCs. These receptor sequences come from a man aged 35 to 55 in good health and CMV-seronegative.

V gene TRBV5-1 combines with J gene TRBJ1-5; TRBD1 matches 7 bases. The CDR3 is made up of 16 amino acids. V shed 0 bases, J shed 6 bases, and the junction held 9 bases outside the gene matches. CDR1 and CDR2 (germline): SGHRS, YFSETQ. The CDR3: CASSLGTGERGQPQHF. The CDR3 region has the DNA TGCGCCAGCAGCTTGGGTACAGGGGAACGTGGTCAGCCCCAGCATTTT.

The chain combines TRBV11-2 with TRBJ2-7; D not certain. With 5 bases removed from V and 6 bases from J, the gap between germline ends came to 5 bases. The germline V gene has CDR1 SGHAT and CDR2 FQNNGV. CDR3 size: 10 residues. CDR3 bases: TGTGCCAGCAGCCTCAGCGAGCAGTACTTC. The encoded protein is CASSLSEQYF.

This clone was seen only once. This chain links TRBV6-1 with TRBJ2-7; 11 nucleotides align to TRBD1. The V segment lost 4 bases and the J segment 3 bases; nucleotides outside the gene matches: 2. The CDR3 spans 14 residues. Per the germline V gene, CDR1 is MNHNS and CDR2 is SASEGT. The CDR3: CASSGGTGGYEQYF. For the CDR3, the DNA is TGTGCCAGCAGTGGGGGGACAGGGGGCTACGAGCAGTACTTC.

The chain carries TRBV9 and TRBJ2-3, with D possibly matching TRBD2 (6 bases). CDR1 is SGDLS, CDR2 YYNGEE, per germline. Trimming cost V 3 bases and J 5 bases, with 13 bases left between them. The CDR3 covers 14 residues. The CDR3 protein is CASSAGPEGDTQYF. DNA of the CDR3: TGTGCCAGCAGCGCCGGTCCGGAGGGAGATACGCAGTATTTT.

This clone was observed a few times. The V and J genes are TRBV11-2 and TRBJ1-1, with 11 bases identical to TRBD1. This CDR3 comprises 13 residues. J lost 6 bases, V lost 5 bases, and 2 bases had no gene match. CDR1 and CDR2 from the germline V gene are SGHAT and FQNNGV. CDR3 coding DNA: TGTGCCAGCAGCCCGGACAGGGGGCCTGAAGCTTTCTTT. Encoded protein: CASSPDRGPEAFF.

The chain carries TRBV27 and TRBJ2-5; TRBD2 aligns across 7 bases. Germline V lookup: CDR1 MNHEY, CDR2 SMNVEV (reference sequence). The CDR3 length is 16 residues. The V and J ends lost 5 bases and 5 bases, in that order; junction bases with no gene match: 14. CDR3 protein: CASSPVRTRGRETQYF. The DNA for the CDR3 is TGTGCCAGCAGTCCGGTGAGGACTAGGGGAAGGGAGACCCAGTACTTC.

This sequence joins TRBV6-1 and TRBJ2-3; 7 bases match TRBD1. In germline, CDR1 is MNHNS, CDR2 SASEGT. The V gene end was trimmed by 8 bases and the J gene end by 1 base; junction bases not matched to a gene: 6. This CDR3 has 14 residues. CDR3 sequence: CASLRQGGTDTQYF. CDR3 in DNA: TGTGCCAGCCTGCGACAGGGTGGCACAGATACGCAGTATTTT.

As DNA, the CDR3 is TGTGCCAGCACCATTAGGGGGCAAGCCAAAAACATTCAGTACTTC. It is translated as CASTIRGQAKNIQYF. This chain joins TRBV7-2 and TRBJ2-4; TRBD1 matches at 7 bases. J gave up 0 bases and V 7 bases, and 6 bases lay outside the gene matches. Looked up from germline, CDR1 is SGHTA and CDR2 is FQGNSA. The CDR3 is made up of 15 amino acids.

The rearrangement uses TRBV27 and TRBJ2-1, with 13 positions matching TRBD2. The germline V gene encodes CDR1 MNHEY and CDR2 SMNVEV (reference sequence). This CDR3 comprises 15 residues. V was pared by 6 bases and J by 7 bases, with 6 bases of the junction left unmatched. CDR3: CASSRTSGSRNEQFF. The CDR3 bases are TGTGCCAGCAGCCGGACTAGCGGGAGTAGGAATGAGCAGTTCTTC.

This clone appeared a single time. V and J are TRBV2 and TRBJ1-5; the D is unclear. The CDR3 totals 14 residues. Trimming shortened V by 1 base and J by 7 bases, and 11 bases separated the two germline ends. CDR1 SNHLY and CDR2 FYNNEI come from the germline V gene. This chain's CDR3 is CASSEVRNAQPQHF. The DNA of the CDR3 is TGTGCCAGCAGTGAAGTCAGGAATGCCCAGCCCCAGCATTTT. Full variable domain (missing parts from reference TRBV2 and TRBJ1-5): EPEVTQTPSHQVTQMGQEVILRCVPISNHLYFYWYRQILGQKVEFLVSFYNNEISEKSEIFDDQFSVERPDGSNFTLKIRSTKLEDSAMYFCASSEVRNAQPQHFGDGTRLSIL.

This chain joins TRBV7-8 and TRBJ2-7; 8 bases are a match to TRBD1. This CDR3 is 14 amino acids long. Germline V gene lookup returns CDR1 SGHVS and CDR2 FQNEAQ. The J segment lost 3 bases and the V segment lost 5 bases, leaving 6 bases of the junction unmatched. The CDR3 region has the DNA TGTGCCAGCAGCCCTAGGACAGGGAACTACGAGCAGTACTTC. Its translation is CASSPRTGNYEQYF.

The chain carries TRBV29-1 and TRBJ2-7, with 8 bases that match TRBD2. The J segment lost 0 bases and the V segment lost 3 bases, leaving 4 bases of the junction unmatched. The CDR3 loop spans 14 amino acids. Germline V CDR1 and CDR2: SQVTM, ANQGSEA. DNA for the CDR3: TGCAGCGTTGACGTAGCGGGGAGCTCCTACGAGCAGTACTTC. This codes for CSVDVAGSSYEQYF.

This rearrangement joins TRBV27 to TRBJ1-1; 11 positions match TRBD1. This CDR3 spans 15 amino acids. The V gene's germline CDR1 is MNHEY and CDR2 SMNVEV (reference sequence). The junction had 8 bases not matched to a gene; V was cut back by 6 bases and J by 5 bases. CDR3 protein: CASSAGTGGYTEAFF. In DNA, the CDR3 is TGTGCCAGCAGCGCCGGGACAGGGGGTTATACTGAAGCTTTCTTT.

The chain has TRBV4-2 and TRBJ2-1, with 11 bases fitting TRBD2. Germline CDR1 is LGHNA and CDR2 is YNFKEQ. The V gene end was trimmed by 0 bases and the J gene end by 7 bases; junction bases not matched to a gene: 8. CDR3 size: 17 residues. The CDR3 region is CASSQDVAGGPRNEQFF. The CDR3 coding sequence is TGTGCCAGCAGCCAAGACGTAGCGGGAGGGCCAAGGAATGAGCAGTTCTTC.

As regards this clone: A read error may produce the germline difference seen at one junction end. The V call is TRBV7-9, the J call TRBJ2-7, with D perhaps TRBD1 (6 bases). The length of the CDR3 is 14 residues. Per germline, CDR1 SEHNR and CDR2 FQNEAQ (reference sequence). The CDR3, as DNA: TGTTCCAGCAGCTTTGCAGGGGCTTACTACGAGCAGTACTTC. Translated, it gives CSSSFAGAYYEQYF.